The sequence of this T cell receptor beta chain was determined in a study of beta chain features in type 1 diabetes. Findings and limits, study-wide: The study found that naive, central memory and Treg TCRB repertoires appeared more similar in patients than in healthy donors. Among all four CD4+ subsets, Type 1 diabetes patients had TCRB CDR3s that were moderately but significantly shorter.

Reverse transcribing all isolated RNA meant expressed TCRB transcripts were sequenced. Some clones are missing from TCRdb's copy, which holds only in-frame ones; the method was immunoSEQ multiplex PCR. Of 150,000 to 200,000 clones in the sample, less than 9.5% were seen once. A word on this clone: No antigen is known for it.

This CDR3 is built from 15 residues. V was pared by 4 bases and J by 6 bases, with 5 bases of the junction left unmatched. CDR1 SGHDT and CDR2 YYEEEE come from the germline V gene. This TCR derives from a woman aged 18-29 years in good health. Sequencing input: central memory CD4+ T cells from blood. The chain joins TRBV5-6 to TRBJ2-3, with 13 nucleotides matching TRBD2. CDR3 amino acids: CASSRGLAGMDTQYF. The CDR3 coding sequence is TGTGCCAGCAGCCGGGGACTAGCGGGGATGGATACGCAGTATTTT.